What follows are 2 T cell receptor beta chains derived from one specimen sequenced in a study of blood T cells in healthy people across ages. Sample-barcoded 5' priming and a J-beta primer mix drove a second PCR of about 6 to 12 cycles. In TCRdb, the 5' RACE reads were re-called with MiXCR into one record per CDR3 protein. The sample lists roughly 1,000,000 distinct CDR3 sequences, less than 25% occurring once. The same sample was also used in a study of T cells of mothers and their children.

The sample consisted of blood. The receptors shown here come from a girl under 10 years old in good health.

This chain uses TRBV10-1 with TRBJ2-5, with D perhaps matching TRBD2 (5 bases). The germline CDR1 and CDR2 sequences are WNHNN and SYGVQD (reference sequence). This CDR3 has 14 residues. The V end lost 0 bases, the J end lost 2 bases, and 7 bases lay between the germline ends. The CDR3 protein is CASSESSGQETQYF. The CDR3 nucleotides are TGCGCCAGCAGTGAGTCATCGGGGCAAGAGACCCAGTACTTC.

This clonotype occurred a few times. V and J are TRBV20-1 and TRBJ2-1, with TRBD1 matching 7 bases. Gene TRBJ2-7 matches the end of the DNA better, so the J call may be wrong. CDR3 length equals 14 residues. Looked up from germline, CDR1 is DFQATT and CDR2 is SNEGSKA (reference sequence). Here the CDR3 DNA reads TGCAGTGTTACCTACTCGACAGGGATCTACGAGCAGTACTTC. Amino acid sequence: CSVTYSTGIYEQYF.